The sequence of this T cell receptor (beta chain) was determined in a study of blood T cell repertoires in COVID-19. Study at large: Samples representing acute and convalescent COVID-19 were sourced from the United States, Italy and Spain. T cells, B-cell-depleted T cells, or PBMCs provided the cDNA or gDNA that served as material.

The V and J ends lost 3 bases and 0 bases, in that order; junction bases with no gene match: 5. The CDR3 length is 16 residues. The germline V gene has CDR1 LNHDA and CDR2 SQIVND (reference sequence). Source study methods: Counts of nucleated cells, estimated from reference gene primer amplification, were obtained. Some clones are missing from TCRdb's copy, which holds only in-frame ones; the method was immunoSEQ multiplex PCR. The V and J calls and clone size were taken over from that table, and D and trimming were inferred from the DNA. This sample yields approximately 300,000 clones, of which 70% to 90% are seen a single time; approximately 4.1% belongs to the top ten.

The sequence derives from a woman aged 50 to 60 with active or convalescent COVID-19. The chain has TRBV19 and TRBJ2-1; 7 bases are a match to TRBD1. The specimen was peripheral blood. The CDR3 is CASSINPGGSYNEQFF. The CDR3 DNA sequence: TGTGCCAGTAGTATTAACCCAGGGGGCTCCTACAATGAGCAGTTCTTC.